This is a list of T cell receptor beta chains from one sample in a study of blood T cell repertoires in COVID-19. Generated by immunoSEQ multiplex PCR, the TCRdb table keeps only in-frame clones and is missing some. The sample includes 350,000 to 450,000 clones, more than 70% of them seen just once. The sample comprised PBMCs or T cells enriched from blood (not recorded which). Receptor source: a woman younger than 35 who had been exposed to COVID-19. Each CDR3 is given with its conserved first and last residue. A D gene is named only where the DNA matches it firmly. Rows may omit the clone size; those that give it use once, few, many or a size class.

d_call | clone_size | j_call | cdr3_length | v_call | cdr3_aa | cdr3_nt
TRBD1 | . | TRBJ2-6 | 17 | TRBV4-1 | CASSQTGQSPGANVLTF | TGCGCCAGCAGCCAAACGGGACAGAGCCCTGGGGCCAACGTCCTGACTTTC
TRBD1 | . | TRBJ2-2 | 16 | TRBV27 | CASSPPGQGYTGELFF | TGTGCCAGCAGTCCTCCGGGACAGGGGTACACCGGGGAGCTGTTTTTT
TRBD2 | few | TRBJ2-1 | 17 | TRBV14 | CASSLGTSGSSYNEQFF | TGTGCCAGCAGCCTCGGGACTAGCGGGAGCTCTTACAATGAGCAGTTCTTC
. | . | TRBJ1-3 | 15 | TRBV7-8 | CASSPRGVAGNTIYF | TGTGCCAGCAGCCCCCGGGGGGTAGCTGGAAACACCATATATTTT
. | . | TRBJ1-5 | 15 | TRBV27 | CASSLGGNSNQPQHF | TGTGCCAGCAGTTTAGGCGGAAATAGCAATCAGCCCCAGCATTTT
TRBD1 | . | TRBJ2-7 | 14 | TRBV5-3 | CARSSGTGDYEQYF | TGTGCCAGAAGCTCCGGGACAGGGGACTACGAGCAGTACTTC
. | . | TRBJ2-7 | 13 | TRBV2 | CASTETGTYEQYF | TGTGCCAGCACTGAAACAGGGACCTACGAGCAGTACTTC
. | . | TRBJ1-1 | 13 | TRBV3-1/TRBV3-2 | CASSRVENTEAFF | TGTGCCAGCAGCCGCGTAGAGAACACTGAAGCTTTCTTT
TRBD1 | . | TRBJ1-5 | 18 | TRBV27 | CASSITGARGYSNQPQHF | TGTGCCAGCAGTATAACAGGGGCCAGGGGTTATAGCAATCAGCCCCAGCATTTT
TRBD1 | once | TRBJ1-1 | 15 | TRBV28 | CASSSDRARDTEAFF | TGTGCCAGCAGTTCGGACAGGGCAAGGGACACTGAAGCTTTCTTT
. | . | TRBJ2-1 | 14 | TRBV21-1 | CASSSHNIYNEQFF | TGTGCCAGCAGCAGTCACAACATCTACAATGAGCAGTTCTTC
. | . | TRBJ1-1 | 13 | TRBV2 | CASSPPGNTEAFF | TGTGCCAGCAGTCCCCCGGGGAACACTGAAGCTTTCTTT
TRBD1 | . | TRBJ1-2 | 17 | TRBV5-6 | CASSPAPRTGGIYGYTF | TGTGCCAGCAGCCCCGCACCTCGGACAGGGGGCATCTATGGCTACACCTTC
. | . | TRBJ1-2 | 14 | TRBV9 | CASSALPGVYGYTF | TGTGCCAGCAGCGCCCTTCCAGGGGTCTATGGCTACACCTTC
TRBD1 | . | TRBJ1-2 | 15 | TRBV18 | CASSPPTDRINGYTF | TGTGCCAGCTCACCACCCACGGACAGGATAAATGGCTACACCTTC
. | . | TRBJ2-5 | 14 | TRBV4-1 | CASSRVQIKETQYF | TGCGCCAGCAGCCGCGTACAGATAAAAGAGACCCAGTACTTC
TRBD2 | . | TRBJ2-7 | 14 | TRBV27 | CASRTHSGSDEQYF | TGTGCCAGCAGGACTCATAGCGGGAGCGACGAGCAGTACTTC
TRBD2 | . | TRBJ2-1 | 18 | TRBV4-2 | CASSHRGLAGSSYNEQFF | TGTGCCAGCAGCCATCGGGGACTAGCGGGAAGCTCCTACAATGAGCAGTTCTTC
TRBD1 | . | TRBJ1-6 | 14 | TRBV6-5 | CASSWDRVNSPLHF | TGTGCCAGCTCGTGGGACAGGGTTAATTCACCCCTCCACTTT
. | . | TRBJ1-2 | 13 | TRBV28 | CASSYGTPKGYTF | TGTGCCAGCAGCTACGGGACACCCAAAGGCTACACCTTC
TRBD1 | once | TRBJ1-5 | 14 | TRBV13 | CASSLRTGNQPQHF | TGTGCCAGCAGCTTAAGGACAGGGAATCAGCCCCAGCATTTT
. | . | TRBJ2-3 | 14 | TRBV3-1/TRBV3-2 | CASSQTSGTDTQYF | TGTGCCAGCAGCCAAACCAGCGGGACAGATACGCAGTATTTT
TRBD1 | . | TRBJ2-7 | 16 | TRBV28 | CASSLWVAGGIAEQYF | TGTGCCAGCAGTTTATGGGTGGCAGGGGGCATTGCCGAGCAGTACTTC
. | . | TRBJ1-2 | 13 | TRBV9 | CASSVEQGSGYTF | TGTGCCAGCAGCGTAGAGCAGGGTTCGGGCTACACCTTC
. | few | TRBJ1-2 | 15 | TRBV29-1 | CSVKEVDSYNYGYTF | TGCAGCGTCAAAGAAGTGGACAGTTATAACTATGGCTACACCTTC
TRBD2 | . | TRBJ2-7 | 15 | TRBV9 | CASSVGGGDSYEQYF | TGTGCCAGCAGCGTAGGGGGGGGAGACTCCTACGAGCAGTACTTC
. | . | TRBJ2-7 | 11 | TRBV18 | CASSSYYEQYF | TGTGCCAGCTCATCGTACTACGAGCAGTACTTC
. | . | TRBJ1-5 | 16 | TRBV6-5 | CASSYGPHRSNQPQHF | TGTGCCAGCAGTTACGGTCCTCACAGGAGCAATCAGCCCCAGCATTTT
TRBD1 | once | TRBJ2-3 | 16 | TRBV25-1 | CASSEYGTASTDTQYF | TGTGCCAGCAGTGAATATGGGACAGCTAGCACAGATACGCAGTATTTT
TRBD2 | . | TRBJ2-7 | 13 | TRBV18 | CASSPGLAYEQYF | TGTGCCAGCTCACCTGGACTAGCCTACGAGCAGTACTTC
. | once | TRBJ2-4 | 16 | TRBV5-1 | CASSLIYQGAKNIQYF | TGCGCCAGCAGCTTGATATATCAGGGGGCCAAAAACATTCAGTACTTC
. | . | TRBJ2-3 | 16 | TRBV11-2 | CASSLPEGATTDTQYF | TGTGCCAGCAGCTTACCGGAGGGGGCAACCACAGATACGCAGTATTTT
. | few | TRBJ1-5 | 13 | TRBV12-3/TRBV12-4 | CASSGQGSQPQHF | TGTGCCAGCAGTGGTCAGGGAAGTCAGCCCCAGCATTTT
. | . | TRBJ1-2 | 14 | TRBV19 | CASSFGQTVYGYTF | TGTGCCAGTAGTTTCGGACAGACAGTCTATGGCTACACCTTC
TRBD1 | . | TRBJ1-5 | 13 | TRBV5-1 | CASSLDRGQPQHF | TGCGCCAGCAGCTTGGACAGGGGGCAGCCCCAGCATTTT
TRBD1 | . | TRBJ1-6 | 15 | TRBV29-1 | CSAPRDRGQNSPLHF | TGCAGCGCTCCAAGAGACAGGGGGCAGAATTCACCCCTCCACTTT
. | . | TRBJ1-2 | 15 | TRBV7-8 | CASSIQGGVSYGYTF | TGTGCCAGCAGTATACAGGGCGGTGTCAGCTATGGCTACACCTTC
TRBD1 | . | TRBJ2-1 | 15 | TRBV7-9 | CASSYPGQGYNEQFF | TGTGCCAGCAGCTACCCGGGACAGGGTTACAATGAGCAGTTCTTC
. | . | TRBJ2-2 | 15 | TRBV14 | CASSHPQGLGGELFF | TGTGCCAGCAGCCACCCGCAGGGACTGGGCGGGGAGCTGTTTTTT
. | . | TRBJ2-4 | 14 | TRBV28 | CASSQTIAKNIQYF | TGTGCCAGCAGTCAAACTATAGCCAAAAACATTCAGTACTTC
TRBD2 | . | TRBJ2-1 | 12 | TRBV29-1 | CSVGGGYNEQFF | TGCAGCGTTGGCGGGGGGTACAATGAGCAGTTCTTC
. | few | TRBJ1-5 | 13 | TRBV29-1 | CSVLVGGGGPQHF | TGCAGCGTCCTGGTCGGGGGTGGTGGGCCCCAGCATTTT
. | . | TRBJ2-3 | 16 | TRBV28 | CASSYQNRFDTDTQYF | TGTGCCAGCAGCTATCAAAACAGGTTTGACACAGATACGCAGTATTTT
. | . | TRBJ2-2 | 17 | TRBV5-4 | CASSLRKLAGITGELFF | TGTGCCAGCAGCTTGCGTAAACTAGCAGGAATAACCGGGGAGCTGTTTTTT
. | once | TRBJ1-1 | 15 | TRBV19 | CASSISARGVPEAFF | TGTGCCAGTAGTATTTCTGCCCGGGGGGTTCCTGAAGCTTTCTTT
. | . | TRBJ1-2 | 14 | TRBV18 | CASHQGVSNYGYTF | TGTGCCAGCCACCAAGGGGTGTCCAACTATGGCTACACCTTC
. | . | TRBJ2-7 | 17 | TRBV25-1 | CASPRCKTGEGAYEQYF | TGTGCCAGCCCCCGGTGCAAGACGGGTGAGGGGGCCTACGAGCAGTACTTC
TRBD2 | . | TRBJ2-7 | 15 | TRBV7-9 | CASSLLAGHRWEQYF | TGTGCCAGCAGCTTACTAGCGGGCCATAGGTGGGAGCAGTACTTC
TRBD1 | . | TRBJ2-3 | 15 | TRBV24-1 | CATSDYGTGADTQYF | TGTGCCACCAGTGATTACGGAACAGGGGCAGATACGCAGTATTTT
TRBD2 | . | TRBJ2-1 | 15 | TRBV25-1 | CASSDGGGRSNEQFF | TGTGCCAGCAGTGACGGGGGCGGGAGGTCAAATGAGCAGTTCTTC
. | once | TRBJ2-2 | 14 | TRBV13 | CASSLVFRTGELFF | TGTGCCAGCAGCTTAGTTTTTCGGACCGGGGAGCTGTTTTTT
TRBD1 | . | TRBJ1-1 | 14 | TRBV3-1/TRBV3-2 | CASSPGQVNTEAFF | TGTGCCAGCAGCCCGGGACAGGTTAACACTGAAGCTTTCTTT
TRBD1 | . | TRBJ2-1 | 14 | TRBV3-1/TRBV3-2 | CASSGTGAYNEQFF | TGTGCCAGCTCAGGGACAGGAGCTTACAATGAGCAGTTCTTC
TRBD1 | once | TRBJ1-4 | 13 | TRBV6-5 | CASLDRVGEKLFF | TGTGCCAGCCTGGACAGGGTGGGAGAAAAACTGTTTTTT
TRBD2 | few | TRBJ2-7 | 14 | TRBV4-1 | CASSQTSGDYEQYF | TGCGCCAGCAGCCAGACTAGCGGGGACTACGAGCAGTACTTC
TRBD2 | . | TRBJ2-1 | 15 | TRBV11-2 | CASSLGLAGPNEQFF | TGTGCCAGCAGCTTGGGACTAGCGGGCCCGAATGAGCAGTTCTTC
TRBD2 | few | TRBJ2-5 | 14 | TRBV7-9 | CASSLTSGKETQYF | TGTGCCAGCAGCTTGACTAGCGGCAAAGAGACCCAGTACTTC